This T cell receptor beta chain appears in the sequencing data of a study of blood T cell repertoires in COVID-19. On the study more broadly: Both acute and convalescent COVID-19 samples were obtained from the United States, Italy and Spain. T cells, B-cell-depleted T cells, or PBMCs provided the cDNA or gDNA that served as material.

Per the study methods: Quantification of nucleated cells was approximated via reference gene primer amplification. Sequenced by immunoSEQ multiplex PCR; TCRdb stores in-frame clones only, minus some. The V and J calls and clone size are taken from that table; D and trimming were inferred from the DNA. The sample includes over 75,000 clones, roughly four fifths of them seen just once. Germline V lookup: CDR1 LGHDT, CDR2 YNNKEL (reference sequence). The CDR3 contains 15 residues. V was shortened by 5 bases and J by 4 bases, with 14 bases between the two germline ends. V is TRBV3-1 (or the pseudogene TRBV3-2) and J is TRBJ2-2; weak D call: TRBD2 (6 bases). The sequenced sample consisted of peripheral blood. The receptor comes from a man between 65 and 79 years old with acute or convalescent COVID-19. The CDR3 bases are TGTGCCAGCAGCTTAAGCGGGCGGAGCACCGGGGAGCTGTTTTTT. The encoded protein is CASSLSGRSTGELFF.